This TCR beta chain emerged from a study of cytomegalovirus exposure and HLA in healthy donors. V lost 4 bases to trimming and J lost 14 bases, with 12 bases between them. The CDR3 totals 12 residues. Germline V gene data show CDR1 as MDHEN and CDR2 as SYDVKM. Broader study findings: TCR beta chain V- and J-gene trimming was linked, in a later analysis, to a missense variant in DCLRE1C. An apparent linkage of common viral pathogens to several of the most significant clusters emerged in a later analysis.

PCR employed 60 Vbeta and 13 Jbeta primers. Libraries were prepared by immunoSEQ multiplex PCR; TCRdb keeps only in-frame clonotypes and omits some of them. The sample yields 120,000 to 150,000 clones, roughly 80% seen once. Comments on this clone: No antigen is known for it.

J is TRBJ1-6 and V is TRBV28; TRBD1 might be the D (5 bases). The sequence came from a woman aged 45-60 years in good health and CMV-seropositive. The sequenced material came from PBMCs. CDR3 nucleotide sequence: TGTGCCAGCAGTTCGGGACTGCCAGCCCTCCACTTT. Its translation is CASSSGLPALHF.